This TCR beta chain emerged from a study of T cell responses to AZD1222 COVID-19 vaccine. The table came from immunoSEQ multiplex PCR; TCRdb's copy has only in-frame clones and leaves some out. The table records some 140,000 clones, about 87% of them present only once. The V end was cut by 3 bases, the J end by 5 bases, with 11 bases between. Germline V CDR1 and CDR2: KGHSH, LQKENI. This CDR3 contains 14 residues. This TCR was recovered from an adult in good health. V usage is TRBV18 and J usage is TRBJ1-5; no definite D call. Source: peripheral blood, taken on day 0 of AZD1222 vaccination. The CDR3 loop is CASSPALLDQPQHF. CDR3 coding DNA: TGTGCCAGCTCACCCGCTCTCTTAGATCAGCCCCAGCATTTT.